The clone carrying this T cell receptor beta chain was picked up many times. These data are taken from a study of blood T cell repertoires in COVID-19. On the study more broadly: PBMCs, B-cell-depleted T cells, or T cells were the source of the cDNA or gDNA that made up the material.

CDR3 length: 15 residues. CDR1 is SGHNT and CDR2 is YENEEA in the germline V gene. J was trimmed by 2 bases and V by 5 bases; bases with no gene match: 7. TCRdb's copy holds only in-frame clones and misses some; the assay was immunoSEQ multiplex PCR. Here the sample spans tens of thousands of clones, 85% being singletons. The chain combines TRBV11-3 with TRBJ1-1; 8 bases fit TRBD1. Sequenced sample: peripheral blood. The sequence was obtained from an elderly man with acute or convalescent COVID-19. CDR3 nucleotide sequence: TGTGCCAGCAGCCAGACGACAGGGGTAAACACTGAAGCTTTCTTT. As protein: CASSQTTGVNTEAFF.